This T cell receptor beta chain was retrieved from a study of response to subunit inactivated influenza vaccine. Regarding the study as a whole: With each seasonal influenza vaccination, the authors suggested, few new T cells are recruited.

On this clonotype itself: The antigen is unknown.

TCRdb processed the RT-PCR reads anew with MiXCR; each CDR3 protein has one entry. Of approximately 490,000 distinct CDR3 sequences in the sample, approximately 7.7% were seen once. The CDR3 is made up of 14 amino acids. Trimming removed 4 bases from V and 4 bases from J, with 14 bases in between. Germline V lookup: CDR1 SGHRS, CDR2 YFSETQ. The sequence was collected from a man in his fifties or sixties who received an inactivated influenza vaccine. Sequencing was performed on PBMCs from blood, taken less than 30 months after vaccination. The chain combines TRBV5-1 with TRBJ2-5; D gene ambiguous. In DNA, the CDR3 is TGCGCCAGCAGCCCCGCTGGAAGGAGAGAGACCCAGTACTTC. It codes for CASSPAGRRETQYF.